This T cell receptor beta chain originates from a study of graft-versus-host responses after intestinal transplantation. Study details: Those transplanted obtained multivisceral, liver-intestinal, or isolated intestinal grafts.

The CDR3 loop spans 13 amino acids. From germline, CDR1 is MDHEN and CDR2 SYDVKM. V lost 4 bases and J 0 bases, leaving 6 bases between the germline ends. Assay used: immunoSEQ multiplex PCR; TCRdb lists only in-frame clones, some missing. The repertoire consists of over 45,000 clones, with 70% to 90% occurring once and the leading ten covering 0.55% to 0.65%. Points on this clone: Its cognate antigen is unknown.

Points from the study as a whole: Peak levels of circulating GvH clones tracked with early post-transplant HvG declines.

The TCR sequence derives from a human donor who was the organ donor for an intestinal transplant. This sample comprised unstimulated CD4+ T cells sorted from spleen or lymph node cells, obtained before transplant. This sequence joins TRBV28 and TRBJ1-2; D is perhaps TRBD1 (5 bases). The CDR3 bases are TGTGCCAGCAGTTCGACAGCTAACTATGGCTACACCTTC. Its translation is CASSSTANYGYTF.